One and the same sample provided the 6 T cell receptor beta chains below, sequenced in a study of human T cells and chemical hapten exposure. TCRdb used MiXCR to reprocess the RACE reads, holding one entry per CDR3 protein. Of some 54,000 distinct CDR3 sequences listed, around 9.5% were seen once; the top ten hold 1.5% to 2%. As for time point: patch test 2, 6 weeks after DPC sensitization. Sample treatment: therapeutic diphenylcyclopropenone sensitization with weekly scalp DPC. Here the sequenced sample was whole blood, taken in connection with sensitization to the hapten diphenylcyclopropenone (DPC). The receptors were sampled from a woman in her forties or fifties with alopecia areata. Some clones in this sample may be carry-over from other donors' samples.

This chain links TRBV5-1 with TRBJ2-5; a possible D gene is TRBD2 (5 bases). The V and J ends lost 2 bases and 4 bases respectively, with 15 bases between them. There are 15 residues in the CDR3. From germline, CDR1 is SGHRS and CDR2 YFSETQ. The CDR3, as DNA: TGCGCCAGCAGCTTTGCCGGGAATGCGGGAGAGACCCAGTACTTC. Amino acids: CASSFAGNAGETQYF.

The chain joins TRBV7-8 to TRBJ2-3; no definite D call. CDR3 size: 15 residues. Germline values: CDR1 SGHVS, CDR2 FQNEAQ. V shed 2 bases and J shed 2 bases, with 11 bases lying between them. The CDR3 DNA reads as TGTGCCAGCAGCTTAAGGGCAGGCCACACAGATACGCAGTATTTT. This translates into CASSLRAGHTDTQYF.

In this sample, this clonotype turned up many times. V usage is TRBV4-3 and J usage is TRBJ1-6; the D is unclear. The CDR3 length is 15 residues. Germline V gene lookup returns CDR1 LGHNA and CDR2 YSLEER. Trimming removed 4 bases from V and 11 bases from J, with 18 bases in between. As DNA, the CDR3 is TGCGCCAGCAGCCGAGACGGTGACTCAGGTGCACCCCTCCACTTT. Encoded protein: CASSRDGDSGAPLHF.

This clonotype came up a few times. This chain uses TRBV7-6 with TRBJ2-7; TRBD1 or TRBD2 may be the D gene (7 bases each). Germline values: CDR1 SGHVS, CDR2 FNYEAQ. The CDR3 runs to 15 residues. Trimming stripped 5 bases from V and 1 base from J, with 15 bases between. CDR3 region: CASSSNRGGSYEQYF. CDR3 DNA: TGTGCCAGCAGCAGCAACAGGGGAGGGTCCTACGAGCAGTACTTC.

The chain links TRBV4-3 to TRBJ2-3; TRBD2 is a possible D gene (5 bases). The CDR3 is made up of 13 amino acids. Trimming removed 0 bases from V and 5 bases from J, with 6 bases in between. Looked up from germline, CDR1 is LGHNA and CDR2 is YSLEER. The CDR3 reads CASSQDAGDTQYF. In DNA, the CDR3 is TGCGCCAGCAGCCAAGACGCGGGAGATACGCAGTATTTT.

This clonotype was found a few times. The chain employs TRBV20-1 and TRBJ2-7, with 10 bases lining up with TRBD1. The CDR3 is 13 amino acids. CDR1 DFQATT and CDR2 SNEGSKA come from the germline V gene (reference sequence). The DNA for the CDR3 is TGCAGCATCCCGGGACAGGGGATGCGGGAGCAGTACTTC. It yields the protein CSIPGQGMREQYF.